This T cell receptor (beta chain) was captured in a study of blood T cells in healthy people across ages. The CDR3 consists of 16 residues. V was clipped by 6 bases and J by 8 bases; unmatched bases: 13. Points from the study as a whole: Because sorting was not performed, PBMCs prevented conclusive naive versus antigen-experienced comparison. Versus aged donors, long-lived donors had higher diversity and more naive CD4+ cells.

Then a second PCR, running roughly 6 to 12 cycles, was carried out with a sample-barcoded 5' primer and a J-beta primer mix. TCRdb called the 5' RACE reads again in MiXCR, with one record for every CDR3 protein. This sample has 910,000 or so distinct CDR3 sequences; roughly 51% occur once, and the top ten carry roughly a fifth. Every participating donor contributed about 10 milliliters of peripheral blood through a draw. As for this clonotype: What it binds is unknown.

The sample consisted of blood. V gene TRBV12-3 or TRBV12-4 combines with J gene TRBJ1-4, with 9 positions matching TRBD1. The sequence was obtained from a woman between 55 and 75 years old in good health. Written as DNA, the CDR3 is TGTGCCAGCAGGATGACAGGGGGGGGGAGTGGAGAAAAACTGTTTTTT. It is translated as CASRMTGGGSGEKLFF.